Shown below are 9 T cell receptor beta chains from a single sample sequenced in a study of neoadjuvant anti-PD-1 for oral cavity cancer. Assay used: immunoSEQ multiplex PCR; TCRdb lists only in-frame clones, some missing. The table includes around 65,000 clones, about 86% detected once. Time point denoted: after neoadjuvant nivolumab, at surgical resection. The specimen was PBMCs, collected after nivolumab (anti-PD-1) treatment. These receptors were taken from a person aged 40 to 85 with oral cavity squamous cell carcinoma.

The chain couples TRBV5-4 to TRBJ1-1; D gene ambiguous. Per germline, CDR1 SGHNT and CDR2 YYREEE (reference sequence). Trimming pared 4 bases from V and 5 bases from J, leaving 15 bases between. This CDR3 is built from 14 residues. CDR3 loop: CASSTRVYATEAFF. The CDR3 nucleotides are TGTGCCAGCAGCACTCGGGTGTACGCAACTGAAGCTTTCTTT.

This clone showed up just a few times. The chain joins TRBV19 to TRBJ2-7; D is uncertain. The length of the CDR3 is 14 residues. In germline, CDR1 is LNHDA, CDR2 SQIVND (reference sequence). Trimming took off 6 bases at V and 2 bases at J, with 14 bases between the two ends. The CDR3 coding sequence is TGTGCCAGTAGAGGTGGTTCCCGGGCCTACGAGCAGTACTTC. Protein: CASRGGSRAYEQYF.

The chain links TRBV4-2 to TRBJ2-7; TRBD2 matches 7 bases. J gave up 2 bases and V 3 bases, and 10 bases lay outside the gene matches. The CDR3 sequence is 16 residues long. Germline V CDR1 and CDR2: LGHNA, YNFKEQ. In DNA, the CDR3 is TGTGCCAGCAGCCACCAACGCGGGGGATCGACCTACGAGCAGTACTTC. This sequence encodes CASSHQRGGSTYEQYF.

The genes are TRBV4-1 and TRBJ1-3, with D perhaps matching TRBD1 (6 bases). The CDR3 covers 18 residues. Germline V gene lookup returns CDR1 MGHRA and CDR2 YSYEKL. Trimming left V 1 base short and J 0 bases short, with 16 bases between. The CDR3 coding sequence is TGCGCCAGCAGCCAAGGGGGCAGGGGAAGGGGCTCTGGAAACACCATATATTTT. Protein sequence: CASSQGGRGRGSGNTIYF.

This chain connects TRBV2 to TRBJ1-5, with 7 nucleotides matching TRBD1. The CDR3 is made up of 14 amino acids. In germline, CDR1 is SNHLY, CDR2 FYNNEI. After removal of 6 bases from V and 0 bases from J, the junction contained 2 bases not matched to a gene. CDR3 sequence (DNA): TGTGCCAGCAGGACAGGGCATAGCAATCAGCCCCAGCATTTT. Its protein is CASRTGHSNQPQHF.

The rearrangement links TRBV2 to TRBJ2-2; 8 positions match TRBD1. Trimming at V came to 6 bases and at J to 2 bases, leaving 5 bases not matched to a gene. The CDR3 sequence is 15 residues long. Germline V CDR1 and CDR2: SNHLY, FYNNEI. The CDR3 coding sequence is TGTGCCAGCAGGACCGGACAGGGCAACACCGGGGAGCTGTTTTTT. Its protein product is CASRTGQGNTGELFF. Full variable domain (missing parts from reference TRBV2 and TRBJ2-2): EPEVTQTPSHQVTQMGQEVILRCVPISNHLYFYWYRQILGQKVEFLVSFYNNEISEKSEIFDDQFSVERPDGSNFTLKIRSTKLEDSAMYFCASRTGQGNTGELFFGEGSRLTVL.

The rearrangement joins TRBV7-9 to TRBJ1-4; D gene uncertain. The CDR3 runs 14 residues. Trimming stripped 3 bases from V and 4 bases from J, with 9 bases between. Germline assignment: CDR1 SEHNR and CDR2 FQNEAQ (reference sequence). The CDR3 DNA sequence: TGTGCCAGCAGCTTTACGGGTCTTAATGAAAAACTGTTTTTT. Translated, it gives CASSFTGLNEKLFF.

This clone is labeled as medium-sized. The gene calls are TRBV6-4 and TRBJ2-2, with D possibly being TRBD2 (5 bases). Deletions cut 5 bases from V and 4 bases from J, with 11 bases between. Germline CDR1 MRHNA, CDR2 SNTAGT. The CDR3 totals 14 residues. The CDR3 sequence is CASSQRGSTGELFF. CDR3 in DNA: TGTGCCAGCAGTCAACGGGGAAGCACCGGGGAGCTGTTTTTT.

The chain carries TRBV7-9 and TRBJ2-1, with a tentative D call TRBD2 (5 bases). Trimming shortened V by 2 bases and J by 2 bases, and 13 bases separated the two germline ends. Germline loops: CDR1 SEHNR, CDR2 FQNEAQ (reference sequence). The CDR3 loop spans 16 amino acids. The CDR3 reads CASSLNPSGAYNEQFF. CDR3 bases: TGTGCCAGCAGCTTAAACCCCAGCGGAGCCTACAATGAGCAGTTCTTC.